A selection of T cell receptor beta chains follows, all from one sample in a study of cytomegalovirus exposure and HLA in healthy donors. The repertoire was sequenced with immunoSEQ multiplex PCR; TCRdb's copy has only in-frame clones and lacks some. The sample holds approximately 150,000 clones, roughly 87% seen once. Sequenced input: PBMCs. The receptors come from a woman in her twenties or thirties in good health and CMV-seronegative. The CDR3 runs from the conserved cysteine through the conserved F or W. The order of the fields is CDR3 protein, V gene, J gene.

CASSLAVAGQGGYEQYF,TRBV7-8,TRBJ2-7
CASSLSAGGNTEAFF,TRBV5-1,TRBJ1-1
CASSPGGGSNLNTGELFF,TRBV18,TRBJ2-2
CASSGEKRRDTGELFF,TRBV11-2,TRBJ2-2
CASSGTGLPGGETQYF,TRBV7-2,TRBJ2-5
CSVGTGGEDEQFF,TRBV29-1,TRBJ2-1
CASSNGQGVVNEQYF,TRBV5-1,TRBJ2-7
CASSVSVDEQYF,TRBV2,TRBJ2-7
CASKDRSKTYEQYF,TRBV27,TRBJ2-7
CASSYTRGGTEAFF,TRBV6-5,TRBJ1-1